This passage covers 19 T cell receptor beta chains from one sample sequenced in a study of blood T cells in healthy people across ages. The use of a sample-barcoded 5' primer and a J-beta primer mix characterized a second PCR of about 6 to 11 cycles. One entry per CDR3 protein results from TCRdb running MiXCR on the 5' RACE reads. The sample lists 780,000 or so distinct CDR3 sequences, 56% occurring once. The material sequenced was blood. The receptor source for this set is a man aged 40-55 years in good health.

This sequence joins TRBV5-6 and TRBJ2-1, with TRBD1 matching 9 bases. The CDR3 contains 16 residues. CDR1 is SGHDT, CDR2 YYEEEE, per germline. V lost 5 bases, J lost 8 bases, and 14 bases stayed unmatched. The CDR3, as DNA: TGTGCCAGCAGACAGGACAGGGGATTTGTTCATTATGAGCAGTTCTTC. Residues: CASRQDRGFVHYEQFF.

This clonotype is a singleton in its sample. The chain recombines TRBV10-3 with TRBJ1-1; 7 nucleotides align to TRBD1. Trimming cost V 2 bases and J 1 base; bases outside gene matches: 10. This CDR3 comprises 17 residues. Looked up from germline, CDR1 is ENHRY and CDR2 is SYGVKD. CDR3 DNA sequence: TGTGCCATCAGTGAGCCCGCAGGGGGTGACCAGAACACTGAAGCTTTCTTT. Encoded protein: CAISEPAGGDQNTEAFF.

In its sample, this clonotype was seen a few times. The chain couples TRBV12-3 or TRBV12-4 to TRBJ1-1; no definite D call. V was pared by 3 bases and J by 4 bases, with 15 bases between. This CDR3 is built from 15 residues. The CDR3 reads CASSFSRVVVTEAFF. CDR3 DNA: TGTGCCAGCAGTTTCTCGAGGGTTGTGGTCACTGAAGCTTTCTTT.

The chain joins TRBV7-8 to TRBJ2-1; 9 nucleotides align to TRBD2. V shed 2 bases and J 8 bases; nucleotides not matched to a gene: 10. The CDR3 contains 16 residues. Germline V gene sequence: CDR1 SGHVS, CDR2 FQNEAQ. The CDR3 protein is CASSLRRVAGVHEQFF. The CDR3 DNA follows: TGTGCCAGCAGCTTACGGCGGGTAGCGGGAGTTCATGAGCAGTTCTTC.

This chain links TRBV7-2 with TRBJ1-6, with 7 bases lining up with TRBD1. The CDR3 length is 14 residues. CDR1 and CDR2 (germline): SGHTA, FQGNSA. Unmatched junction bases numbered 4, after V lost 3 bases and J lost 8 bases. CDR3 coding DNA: TGTGCCAGCAGCTTGACAGGGTTGGATTCACCCCTCCACTTT. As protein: CASSLTGLDSPLHF.

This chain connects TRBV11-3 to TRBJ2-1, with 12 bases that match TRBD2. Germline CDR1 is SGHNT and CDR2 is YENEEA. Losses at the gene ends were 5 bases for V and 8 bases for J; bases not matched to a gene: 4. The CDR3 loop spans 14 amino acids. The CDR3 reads CASSLLAGGDEQFF. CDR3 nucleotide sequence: TGTGCCAGCAGCCTACTAGCGGGGGGAGATGAGCAGTTCTTC. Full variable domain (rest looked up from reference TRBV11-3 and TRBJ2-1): EAGVVQSPRYKIIEKKQPVAFWCNPISGHNTLYWYLQNLGQGPELLIRYENEEAVDDSQLPKDRFSAERLKGVDSTLKIQPAELGDSAVYLCASSLLAGGDEQFFGPGTRLTVL.

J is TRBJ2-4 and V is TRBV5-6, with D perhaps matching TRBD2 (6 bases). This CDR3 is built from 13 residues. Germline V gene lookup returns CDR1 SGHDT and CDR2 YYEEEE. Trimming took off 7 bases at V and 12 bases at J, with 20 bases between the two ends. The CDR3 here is CASEEARGNGQYF. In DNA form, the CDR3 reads TGTGCCAGCGAGGAGGCGCGGGGAAACGGTCAGTACTTC.

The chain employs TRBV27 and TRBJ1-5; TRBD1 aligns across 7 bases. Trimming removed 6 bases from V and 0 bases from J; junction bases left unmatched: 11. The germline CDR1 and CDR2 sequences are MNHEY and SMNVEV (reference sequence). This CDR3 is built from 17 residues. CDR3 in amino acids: CASRELFGQDSNQPQHF. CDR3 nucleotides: TGTGCCAGCAGGGAACTTTTCGGACAGGATAGCAATCAGCCCCAGCATTTT.

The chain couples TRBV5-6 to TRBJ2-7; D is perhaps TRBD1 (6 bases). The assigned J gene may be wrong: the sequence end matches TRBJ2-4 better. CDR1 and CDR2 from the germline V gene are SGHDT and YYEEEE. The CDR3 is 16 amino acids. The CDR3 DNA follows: TGTGCCAGCAGCTTGGTTGCAGGGGCAGGGGAAAACATTCAGTACTTC. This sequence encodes CASSLVAGAGENIQYF.

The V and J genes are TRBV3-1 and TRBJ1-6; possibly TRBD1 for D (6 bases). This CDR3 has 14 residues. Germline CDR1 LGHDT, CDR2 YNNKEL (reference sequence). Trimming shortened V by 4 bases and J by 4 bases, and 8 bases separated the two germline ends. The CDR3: CASSRTAYNSPLHF. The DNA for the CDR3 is TGTGCCAGCAGCCGGACAGCGTATAATTCACCCCTCCACTTT.

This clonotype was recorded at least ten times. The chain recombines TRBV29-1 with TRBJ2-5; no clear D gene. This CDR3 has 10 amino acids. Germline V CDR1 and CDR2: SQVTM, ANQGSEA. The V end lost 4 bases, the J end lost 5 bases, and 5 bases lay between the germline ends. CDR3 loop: CSVAMETQYF. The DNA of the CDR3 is TGCAGCGTTGCAATGGAGACCCAGTACTTC.

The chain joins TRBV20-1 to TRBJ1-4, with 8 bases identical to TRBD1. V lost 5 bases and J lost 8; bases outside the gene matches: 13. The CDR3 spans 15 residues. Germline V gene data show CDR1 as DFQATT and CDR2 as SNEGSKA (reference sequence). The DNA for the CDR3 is TGCAGTGCTGAAAAAACAGGGGGACAAAGAGAAAAACTGTTTTTT. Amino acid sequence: CSAEKTGGQREKLFF.

Here the CDR3 reads CASSLSGQGNYGYTF. CDR3 sequence (DNA): TGTGCCAGCAGTTTGTCGGGACAGGGTAACTATGGCTACACCTTC. V gene TRBV11-3 combines with J gene TRBJ1-2; 9 bases map to TRBD1. The V gene end was trimmed by 6 bases and the J gene end by 1 base; junction bases not matched to a gene: 6. Germline lookup yields CDR1 SGHNT and CDR2 YENEEA. The CDR3 covers 15 residues. The whole variable domain, filled in from reference TRBV11-3 and TRBJ1-2, reads EAGVVQSPRYKIIEKKQPVAFWCNPISGHNTLYWYLQNLGQGPELLIRYENEEAVDDSQLPKDRFSAERLKGVDSTLKIQPAELGDSAVYLCASSLSGQGNYGYTFGSGTRLTVV.

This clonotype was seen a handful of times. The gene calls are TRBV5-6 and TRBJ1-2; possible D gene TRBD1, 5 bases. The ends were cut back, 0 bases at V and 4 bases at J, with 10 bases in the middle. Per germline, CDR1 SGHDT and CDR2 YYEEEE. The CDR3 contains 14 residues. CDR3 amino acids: CASSLGQQFYGYTF. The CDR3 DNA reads TGTGCCAGCAGCTTGGGACAGCAGTTCTATGGCTACACCTTC.

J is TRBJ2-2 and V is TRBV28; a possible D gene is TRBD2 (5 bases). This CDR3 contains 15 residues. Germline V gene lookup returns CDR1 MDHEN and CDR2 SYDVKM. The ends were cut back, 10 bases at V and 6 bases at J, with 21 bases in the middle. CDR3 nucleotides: TGTGCCATCGACGGAGGAGAGTCCCGGGCCGGGGAGCTGTTTTTT. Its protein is CAIDGGESRAGELFF.

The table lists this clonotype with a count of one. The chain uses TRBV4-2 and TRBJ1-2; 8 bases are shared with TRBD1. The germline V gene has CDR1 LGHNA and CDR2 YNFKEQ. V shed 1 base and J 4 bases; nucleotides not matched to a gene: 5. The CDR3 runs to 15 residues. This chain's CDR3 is CASSQALTGGYGYTF. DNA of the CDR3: TGTGCCAGCAGCCAAGCTTTAACAGGGGGCTATGGCTACACCTTC.

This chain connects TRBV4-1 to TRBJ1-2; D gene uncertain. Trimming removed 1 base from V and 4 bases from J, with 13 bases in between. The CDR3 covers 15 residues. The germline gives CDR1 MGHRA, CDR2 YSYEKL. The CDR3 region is CASSQGGGLPYGYTF. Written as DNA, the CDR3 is TGCGCCAGCAGCCAAGGGGGAGGACTACCCTATGGCTACACCTTC.

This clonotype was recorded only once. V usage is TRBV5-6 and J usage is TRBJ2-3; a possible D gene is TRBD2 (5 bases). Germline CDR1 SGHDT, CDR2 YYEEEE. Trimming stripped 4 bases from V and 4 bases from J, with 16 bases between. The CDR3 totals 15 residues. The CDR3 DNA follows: TGTGCCAGCAGCAGCCCGACGGCCGGGGCAGATACGCAGTATTTT. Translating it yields CASSSPTAGADTQYF.

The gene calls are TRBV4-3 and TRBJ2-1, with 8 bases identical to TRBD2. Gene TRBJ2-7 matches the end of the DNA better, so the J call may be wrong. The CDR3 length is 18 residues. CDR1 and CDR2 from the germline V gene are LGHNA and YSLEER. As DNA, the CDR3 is TGCGCCAGCAGCCAAGATACACGGAGGGCGGGAGGCTACAATGAGCAGTACTTC. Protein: CASSQDTRRAGGYNEQYF.